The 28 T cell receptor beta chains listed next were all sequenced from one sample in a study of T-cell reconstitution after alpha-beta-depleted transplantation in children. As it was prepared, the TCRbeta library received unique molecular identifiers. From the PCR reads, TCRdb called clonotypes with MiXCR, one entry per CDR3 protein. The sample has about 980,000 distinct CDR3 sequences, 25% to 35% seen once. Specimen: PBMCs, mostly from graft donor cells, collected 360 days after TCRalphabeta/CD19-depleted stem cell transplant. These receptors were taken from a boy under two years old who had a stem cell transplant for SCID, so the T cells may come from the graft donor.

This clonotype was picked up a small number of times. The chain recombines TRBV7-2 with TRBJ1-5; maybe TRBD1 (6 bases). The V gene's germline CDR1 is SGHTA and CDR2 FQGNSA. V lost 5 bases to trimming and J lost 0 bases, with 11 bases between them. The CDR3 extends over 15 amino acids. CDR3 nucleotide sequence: TGTGCCAGCAGCGACCAGGGGACTAGCAATCAGCCCCAGCATTTT. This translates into CASSDQGTSNQPQHF. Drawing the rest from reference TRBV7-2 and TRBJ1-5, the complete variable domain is GAGVSQSPSNKVTEKGKDVELRCDPISGHTALYWYRQSLGQGLEFLIYFQGNSAPDKSGLPSDRFSAERTGGSVSTLTIQRTQQEDSAVYLCASSDQGTSNQPQHFGDGTRLSIL.

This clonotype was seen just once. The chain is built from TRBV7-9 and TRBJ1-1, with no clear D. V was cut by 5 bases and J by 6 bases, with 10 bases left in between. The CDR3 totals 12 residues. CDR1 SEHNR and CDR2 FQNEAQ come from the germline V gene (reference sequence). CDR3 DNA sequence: TGTGCCAGCAGCCCCGGGGAACCTGAAGCTTTCTTT. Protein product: CASSPGEPEAFF.

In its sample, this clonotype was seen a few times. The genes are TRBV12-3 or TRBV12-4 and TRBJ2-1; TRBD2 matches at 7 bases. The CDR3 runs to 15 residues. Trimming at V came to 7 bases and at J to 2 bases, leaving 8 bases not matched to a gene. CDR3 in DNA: TGTGCCAGCACCAGGAGAGCGGGGCCCTACAATGAGCAGTTCTTC. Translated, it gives CASTRRAGPYNEQFF.

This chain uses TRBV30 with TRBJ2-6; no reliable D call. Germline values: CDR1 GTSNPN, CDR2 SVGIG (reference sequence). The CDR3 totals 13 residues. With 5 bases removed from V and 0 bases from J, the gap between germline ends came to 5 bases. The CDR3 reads CAWQLSGANVLTF. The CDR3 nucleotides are TGTGCCTGGCAGCTCTCTGGGGCCAACGTCCTGACTTTC.

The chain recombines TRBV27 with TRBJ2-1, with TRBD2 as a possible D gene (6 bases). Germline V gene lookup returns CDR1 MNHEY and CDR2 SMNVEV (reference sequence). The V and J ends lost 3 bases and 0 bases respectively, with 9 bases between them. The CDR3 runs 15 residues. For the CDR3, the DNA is TGTGCCAGCAGTTTCGGGAGTCCCTCCTACAATGAGCAGTTCTTC. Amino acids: CASSFGSPSYNEQFF.

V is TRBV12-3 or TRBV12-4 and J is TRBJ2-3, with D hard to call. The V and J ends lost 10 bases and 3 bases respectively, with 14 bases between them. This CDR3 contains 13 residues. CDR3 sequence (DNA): TGTGCCACTCACCAGGCATGGACAGATACGCAGTATTTT. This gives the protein CATHQAWTDTQYF.

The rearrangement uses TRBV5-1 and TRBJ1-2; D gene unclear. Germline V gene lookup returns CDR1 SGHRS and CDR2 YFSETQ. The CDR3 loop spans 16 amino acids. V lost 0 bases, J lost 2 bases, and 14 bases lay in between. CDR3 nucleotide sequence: TGCGCCAGCAGCTTGGAAGGGCCAGTTAGAAACTATGGCTACACCTTC. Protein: CASSLEGPVRNYGYTF. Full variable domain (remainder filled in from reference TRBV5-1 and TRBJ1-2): KAGVTQTPRYLIKTRGQQVTLSCSPISGHRSVSWYQQTPGQGLQFLFEYFSETQRNKGNFPGRFSGRQFSNSRSEMNVSTLELGDSALYLCASSLEGPVRNYGYTFGSGTRLTVV.

The chain's CDR3 is CASSPGSPGGGYEQYF. The CDR3 DNA is TGTGCCAGCAGTCCCGGCAGCCCAGGGGGCGGCTACGAGCAGTACTTC. The rearrangement uses TRBV7-9 and TRBJ2-7; 8 bases fit TRBD1. Germline V gene lookup returns CDR1 SEHNR and CDR2 FQNEAQ (reference sequence). The CDR3 contains 16 residues. V shed 6 bases and J 3 bases; nucleotides not matched to a gene: 13.

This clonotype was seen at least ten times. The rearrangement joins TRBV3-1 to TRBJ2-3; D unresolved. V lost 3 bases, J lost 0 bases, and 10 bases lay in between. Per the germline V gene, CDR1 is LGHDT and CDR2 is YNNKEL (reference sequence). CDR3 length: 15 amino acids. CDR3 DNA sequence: TGTGCCAGCAGCCATGGGCCACCTAGCACAGATACGCAGTATTTT. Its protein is CASSHGPPSTDTQYF.

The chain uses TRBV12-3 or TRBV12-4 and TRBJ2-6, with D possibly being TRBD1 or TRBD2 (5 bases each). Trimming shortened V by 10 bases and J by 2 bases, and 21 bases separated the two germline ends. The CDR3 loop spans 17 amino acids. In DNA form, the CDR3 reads TGTGCCACCAGACAGTCGGGTTTTAGCGCTGGGGCCAACGTCCTGACTTTC. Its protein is CATRQSGFSAGANVLTF.

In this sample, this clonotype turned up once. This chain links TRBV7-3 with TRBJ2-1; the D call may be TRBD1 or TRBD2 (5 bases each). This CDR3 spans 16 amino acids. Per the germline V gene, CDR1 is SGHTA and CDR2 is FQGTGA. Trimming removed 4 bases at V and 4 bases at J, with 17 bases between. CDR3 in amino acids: CASSSAGTPGYNEQFF. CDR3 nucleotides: TGTGCCAGCAGCTCAGCCGGGACGCCGGGATACAATGAGCAGTTCTTC.

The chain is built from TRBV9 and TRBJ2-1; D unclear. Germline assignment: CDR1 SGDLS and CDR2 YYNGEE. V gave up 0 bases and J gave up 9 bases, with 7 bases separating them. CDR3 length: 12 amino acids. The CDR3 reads CASSVGSPEQFF. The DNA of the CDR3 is TGTGCCAGCAGCGTAGGGAGTCCTGAGCAGTTCTTC.

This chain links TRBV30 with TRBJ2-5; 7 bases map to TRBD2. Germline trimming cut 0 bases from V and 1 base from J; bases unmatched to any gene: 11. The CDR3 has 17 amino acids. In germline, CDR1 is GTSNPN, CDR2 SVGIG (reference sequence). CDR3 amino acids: CAWSVFWRGTAQETQYF. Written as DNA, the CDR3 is TGTGCCTGGAGTGTATTCTGGCGGGGGACTGCCCAAGAGACCCAGTACTTC.

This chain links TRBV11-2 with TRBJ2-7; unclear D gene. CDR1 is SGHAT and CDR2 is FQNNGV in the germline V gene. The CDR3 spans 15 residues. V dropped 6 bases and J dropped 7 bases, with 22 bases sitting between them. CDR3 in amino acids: CASRPGSRWRREQYF. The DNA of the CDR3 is TGTGCCAGCAGACCAGGCAGCAGGTGGCGTCGGGAGCAGTACTTC.

The CDR3: CASSLGIGGGQPQHF. Here the CDR3 DNA reads TGTGCCAGCAGCTTAGGGATTGGGGGTGGTCAGCCCCAGCATTTT. V is TRBV11-2 and J is TRBJ1-5; a possible D gene is TRBD1 (5 bases). This CDR3 has 15 amino acids. Germline V gene sequence: CDR1 SGHAT, CDR2 FQNNGV. Trimming pared 1 base from V and 6 bases from J, leaving 13 bases between.

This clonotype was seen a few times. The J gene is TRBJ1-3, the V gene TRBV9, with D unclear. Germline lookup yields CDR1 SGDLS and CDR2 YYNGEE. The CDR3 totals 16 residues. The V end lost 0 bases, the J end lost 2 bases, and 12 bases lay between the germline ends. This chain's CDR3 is CASSVDVGIPGNTIYF. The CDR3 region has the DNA TGTGCCAGCAGCGTAGACGTGGGGATCCCTGGAAACACCATATATTTT.

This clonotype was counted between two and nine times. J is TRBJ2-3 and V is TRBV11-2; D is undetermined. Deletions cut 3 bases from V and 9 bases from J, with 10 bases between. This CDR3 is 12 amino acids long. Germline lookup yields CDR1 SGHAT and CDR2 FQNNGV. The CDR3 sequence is CASSFGFYTQYF. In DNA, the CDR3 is TGTGCCAGCAGCTTCGGTTTCTACACGCAGTATTTT.

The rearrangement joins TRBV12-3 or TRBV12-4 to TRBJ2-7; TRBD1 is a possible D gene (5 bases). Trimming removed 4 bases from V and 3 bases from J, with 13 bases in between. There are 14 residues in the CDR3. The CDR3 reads CASSSSGSVYEQYF. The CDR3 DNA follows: TGTGCCAGCAGTTCTTCAGGGTCTGTCTACGAGCAGTACTTC.

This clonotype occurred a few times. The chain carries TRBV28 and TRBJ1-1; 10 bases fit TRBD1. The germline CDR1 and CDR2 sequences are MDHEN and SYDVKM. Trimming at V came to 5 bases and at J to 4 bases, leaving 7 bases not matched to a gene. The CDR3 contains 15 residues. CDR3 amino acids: CASSPGQGRTTEAFF. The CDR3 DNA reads TGTGCCAGCAGTCCGGGACAGGGGAGGACCACTGAAGCTTTCTTT. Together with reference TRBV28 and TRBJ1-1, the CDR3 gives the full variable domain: DVKVTQSSRYLVKRTGEKVFLECVQDMDHENMFWYRQDPGLGLRLIYFSYDVKMKEKGDIPEGYSVSREKKERFSLILESASTNQTSMYLCASSPGQGRTTEAFFGQGTRLTVV.

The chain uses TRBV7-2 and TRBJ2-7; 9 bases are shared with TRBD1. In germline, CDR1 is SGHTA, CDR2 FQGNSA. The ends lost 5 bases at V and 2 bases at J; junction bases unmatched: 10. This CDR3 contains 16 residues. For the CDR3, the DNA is TGTGCCAGCAGCATTACCGGGACAGGGAAAACCTACGAGCAGTACTTC. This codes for CASSITGTGKTYEQYF.

The CDR3 region is CSVDPIKGGLTDTQYF. CDR3 coding DNA: TGCAGCGTGGACCCAATAAAGGGGGGCCTCACAGATACGCAGTATTTT. The chain employs TRBV29-1 and TRBJ2-3; TRBD1 or TRBD2 may be the D gene (6 bases each). The CDR3 is 16 residues long. Trimming pared 6 bases from V and 2 bases from J, leaving 21 bases between. Germline values: CDR1 SQVTM, CDR2 ANQGSEA.

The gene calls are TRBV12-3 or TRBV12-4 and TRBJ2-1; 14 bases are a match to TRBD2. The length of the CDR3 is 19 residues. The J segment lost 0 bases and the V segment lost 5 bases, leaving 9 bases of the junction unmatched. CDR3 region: CASSPGTSGGYSSYNEQFF. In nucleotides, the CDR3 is TGTGCCAGCAGTCCCGGGACTAGCGGGGGCTACAGCTCCTACAATGAGCAGTTCTTC.

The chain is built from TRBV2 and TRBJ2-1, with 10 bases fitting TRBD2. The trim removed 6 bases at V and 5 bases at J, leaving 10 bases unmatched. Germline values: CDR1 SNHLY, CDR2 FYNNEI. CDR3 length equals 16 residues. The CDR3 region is CASRLPLAGGNNEQFF. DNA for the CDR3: TGTGCCAGCAGACTTCCCTTAGCGGGGGGCAACAATGAGCAGTTCTTC.

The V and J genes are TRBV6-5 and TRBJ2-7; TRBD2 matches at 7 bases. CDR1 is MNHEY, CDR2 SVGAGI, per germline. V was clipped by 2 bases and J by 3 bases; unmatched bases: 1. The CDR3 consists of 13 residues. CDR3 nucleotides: TGTGCCAGCAGTTACGGGGGGGTCTACGAGCAGTACTTC. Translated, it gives CASSYGGVYEQYF.

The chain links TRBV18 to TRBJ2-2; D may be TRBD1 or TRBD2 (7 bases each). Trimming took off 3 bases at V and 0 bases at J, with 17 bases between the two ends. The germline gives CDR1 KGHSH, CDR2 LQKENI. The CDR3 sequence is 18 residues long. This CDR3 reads CASSPGGGADSNTGELFF. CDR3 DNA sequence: TGTGCCAGCTCACCGGGAGGGGGCGCCGATTCGAACACCGGGGAGCTGTTTTTT.

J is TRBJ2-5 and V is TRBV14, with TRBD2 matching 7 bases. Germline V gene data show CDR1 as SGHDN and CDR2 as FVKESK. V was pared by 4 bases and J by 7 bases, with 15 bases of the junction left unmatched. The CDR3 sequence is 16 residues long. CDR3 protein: CASSRGLGGSLGTQYF. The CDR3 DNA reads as TGTGCCAGCAGCCGTGGACTAGGAGGCTCGCTCGGGACCCAGTACTTC.

As DNA, the CDR3 is TGTGCCAGCAGCTGGGACTCCGGGACATCCTACGAGCAGTACTTC. It codes for CASSWDSGTSYEQYF. The chain uses TRBV7-2 and TRBJ2-7; D possibly matches TRBD1 or TRBD2 (6 bases each). CDR3 size: 15 residues. V shed 4 bases and J shed 1 base, with 14 bases lying between them. Germline V CDR1 and CDR2: SGHTA, FQGNSA.

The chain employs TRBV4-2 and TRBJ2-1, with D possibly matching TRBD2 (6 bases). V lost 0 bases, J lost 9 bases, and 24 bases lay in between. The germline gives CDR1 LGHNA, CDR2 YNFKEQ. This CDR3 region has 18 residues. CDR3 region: CASSQDLSPGTAHREQFF. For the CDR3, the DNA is TGTGCCAGCAGCCAAGACCTGTCTCCTGGGACTGCCCACCGTGAGCAGTTCTTC.